The 28 T cell receptor beta chains below all came from one sample that was sequenced in a study of metastatic and nonmetastatic thyroid tumors. Thyroid surgery was preceded by no treatment in any patient. TCRdb reassembled clones from the PCR reads with MiXCR. This table has nearly 25,000 clones, around an eighth appearing once. The material sequenced was blood. The receptors stem from a female donor with papillary thyroid cancer or a benign thyroid nodule (not recorded which). Some clones in this sample may be carry-over from other donors' samples.

This clone was detected ten times or more. CDR3 nucleotides: TGTGCCAGCAGTTTTAATCCGGGACTAGCGGGCGGACCAGATACCCAGTACTTC. It is translated as CASSFNPGLAGGPDTQYF. This chain connects TRBV6-2 or TRBV6-3 to TRBJ2-5; 12 bases match TRBD2. The junction had 17 bases not matched to a gene; V was cut back by 4 bases and J by 8 bases. The CDR3 consists of 18 residues. CDR1 is MNHEY and CDR2 is SVGEGT in the germline V gene.

The J gene is TRBJ1-1, the V gene TRBV20-1; D gene unclear. The CDR3 spans 12 residues. Germline V gene lookup returns CDR1 DFQATT and CDR2 SNEGSKA (reference sequence). V was clipped by 2 bases and J by 1 base, with 5 bases between them. In nucleotides, the CDR3 is TGCAGTGCTAGAACTACGAACACTGAAGCTTTCTTT. Protein product: CSARTTNTEAFF.

This clone was seen ten or more times. The chain has TRBV20-1 and TRBJ1-5; perhaps TRBD1 as D (5 bases). V lost 6 bases and J lost 8, with 17 bases in between. The CDR3 covers 13 residues. The germline CDR1 and CDR2 sequences are DFQATT and SNEGSKA (reference sequence). The CDR3 DNA reads TGCAGTGCCAGGCGGAGTCGGGACGAGCCCCAGCATTTT. Protein product: CSARRSRDEPQHF.

Ten or more counts support this clone. The rearrangement uses TRBV5-8 and TRBJ2-7; D gene uncertain. The CDR3 has 11 residues. Germline loops: CDR1 SGHTS, CDR2 YDEGEE. V lost 1 base and J lost 5, with 4 bases in between. DNA of the CDR3: TGTGCCAGCAGCTTGATCCACGAGCAGTACTTC. It yields the protein CASSLIHEQYF.

This clone has just a few counts. V usage is TRBV6-2 or TRBV6-3 and J usage is TRBJ1-2; D perhaps matches TRBD1 (5 bases). This CDR3 comprises 14 residues. V dropped 2 bases and J dropped 8 bases, with 15 bases sitting between them. In germline, CDR1 is MNHEY, CDR2 SVGEGT. In DNA, the CDR3 is TGTGCCAGCAGTTACGTAGGGGCAGGGAGAGGCTACACCTTC. As protein: CASSYVGAGRGYTF.

This clone was seen at least ten times. This rearrangement joins TRBV5-1 to TRBJ2-3; no clear D gene. CDR1 is SGHRS and CDR2 is YFSETQ in the germline V gene. The length of the CDR3 is 14 residues. The germline V and J ends were trimmed by 9 bases and 0 bases, with 14 bases remaining between them. The CDR3 DNA is TGCGCCACCCAATTAGCAGCTAGCACAGATACGCAGTATTTT. Residues: CATQLAASTDTQYF.

As concerns this clone: One end of the junction fails to match germline, which may point to a read error. J is TRBJ2-1 and V is TRBV5-1; maybe TRBD2 (6 bases). CDR3 length: 14 amino acids. The germline V gene encodes CDR1 SGHRS and CDR2 YFSETQ. CDR3 nucleotide sequence: TGCGCCAGCATCTTCTCCGCGGACTACAGTGAGCAGTTCTTC. Its protein product is CASIFSADYSEQFF.

A few counts support this clone. V usage is TRBV27 and J usage is TRBJ2-7; 12 bases agree with TRBD2. CDR1 is MNHEY and CDR2 is SMNVEV in the germline V gene (reference sequence). Trimming removed 2 bases from V and 7 bases from J; junction bases left unmatched: 12. CDR3 length equals 17 residues. The CDR3 sequence: CASSLTATSGRTCEQYF. The CDR3 nucleotides read TGTGCCAGCAGTTTAACCGCGACTAGCGGGAGAACATGTGAGCAGTACTTC.

The gene calls are TRBV3-1 and TRBJ2-7; possible D gene TRBD2, 6 bases. Germline CDR1 LGHDT, CDR2 YNNKEL (reference sequence). The V end lost 1 base, the J end lost 6 bases, and 10 bases lay between the germline ends. There are 13 residues in the CDR3. CDR3 sequence reads: CASSQGLGGEQYF. The CDR3 region has the DNA TGTGCCAGCAGCCAAGGGCTGGGAGGCGAGCAGTACTTC.

This clone was seen many times. V usage is TRBV5-1 and J usage is TRBJ2-2; D is ambiguous. The CDR3 runs 15 residues. V gave up 2 bases and J gave up 4 bases, with 12 bases separating them. CDR1 and CDR2 from the germline V gene are SGHRS and YFSETQ. CDR3 nucleotide sequence: TGCGCCAGCAGCTTCCCCCTTAGTACCACCGGGGAGCTGTTTTTT. This gives the protein CASSFPLSTTGELFF. Together with reference TRBV5-1 and TRBJ2-2, the CDR3 gives the full variable domain: KAGVTQTPRYLIKTRGQQVTLSCSPISGHRSVSWYQQTPGQGLQFLFEYFSETQRNKGNFPGRFSGRQFSNSRSEMNVSTLELGDSALYLCASSFPLSTTGELFFGEGSRLTVL.

In its sample, this clone was seen many times. The chain is built from TRBV15 and TRBJ2-1, with unresolved D. Germline lookup yields CDR1 LNHNV and CDR2 YYDKDF (reference sequence). V gave up 5 bases and J gave up 6 bases, with 20 bases separating them. The CDR3 totals 16 residues. DNA for the CDR3: TGTGCCACCAGCCCCGCCCTAGGAACTAAAACCAATGAGCAGTTCTTC. Translated, it gives CATSPALGTKTNEQFF.

This clone was seen only a few times. The CDR3, as DNA: TGTGCCAGCAGGAGGGTAGGGACCTATGGCTACACCTTC. Translating it yields CASRRVGTYGYTF. The chain links TRBV6-1 to TRBJ1-2; weak D call: TRBD1 (5 bases). Germline CDR1 reads MNHNS; CDR2 reads SASEGT. The CDR3 sequence is 13 residues long. V gave up 6 bases and J gave up 4 bases, with 12 bases separating them.

This clone was recorded many times. The gene calls are TRBV4-2 and TRBJ1-2; no clear D. Trimming left V 7 bases short and J 6 bases short, with 9 bases between. Germline assignment: CDR1 LGHNA and CDR2 YNFKEQ. The CDR3 length is 11 residues. The CDR3 region is CASTDGDGYTF. CDR3 DNA: TGTGCCAGCACCGACGGGGATGGCTACACCTTC.

This clone was detected many times. V and J are TRBV7-9 and TRBJ2-7, with 8 bases aligning to TRBD2. This CDR3 is built from 16 residues. Germline-derived CDR1 and CDR2 are SEHNR and FQNEAQ (reference sequence). The junction had 4 bases not matched to a gene; V was cut back by 0 bases and J by 0 bases. The CDR3, as DNA: TGTGCCAGCAGCTTAGCCCTAGCGGGCAGCTCCTACGAGCAGTACTTC. It yields the protein CASSLALAGSSYEQYF.

This clone was recorded many times. J is TRBJ2-3 and V is TRBV7-6; D is unclear. The CDR3 totals 14 residues. Germline CDR1 reads SGHVS; CDR2 reads FNYEAQ. The ends were cut back, 1 base at V and 1 base at J, with 6 bases in the middle. Here the CDR3 reads CASSLERGTDTQYF. In DNA, the CDR3 is TGTGCCAGCAGCTTAGAAAGGGGCACAGATACGCAGTATTTT.

In the case of this clone: A much larger clone sits a single nucleotide away, making a read error possible. The chain has TRBV9 and TRBJ2-1; D may be TRBD2 (5 bases). CDR3 length: 15 amino acids. Trimming pared 3 bases from V and 0 bases from J, leaving 10 bases between. Germline CDR1 and CDR2: SGDLS and YYNGEE. CDR3 region: CASSGSESSYNEQFF. The DNA for the CDR3 is TGTGCCAGCAGCGGTAGCGAGAGCTCCTACAATGAGCAGTTCTTC.

This clone has a count of ten or more. The genes are TRBV2 and TRBJ2-1; 15 positions match TRBD2. With 6 bases clipped from V and 9 bases from J, the junction kept 3 bases outside the gene matches. The CDR3 length is 14 residues. CDR1 and CDR2 (germline): SNHLY, FYNNEI. In DNA form, the CDR3 reads TGTGCCAGCAGGGGGGGACTAGCGGGAGGTGAGCAGTTCTTC. Its translation is CASRGGLAGGEQFF.

In its sample, this clone was seen many times. The genes are TRBV28 and TRBJ1-4; 8 nucleotides match TRBD1. The CDR3 has 18 amino acids. CDR1 and CDR2 from the germline V gene are MDHEN and SYDVKM. V dropped 5 bases and J dropped 5; count of bases not matched to a gene: 16. The CDR3 sequence is CASSLYSPDRALNEKLFF. CDR3 bases: TGTGCCAGCAGTCTATATTCTCCGGACAGGGCCCTAAATGAAAAACTGTTTTTT.

This clone appeared many times. V usage is TRBV6-1 and J usage is TRBJ2-3; 12 bases fit TRBD2. Losses at the gene ends were 8 bases for V and 6 bases for J; bases not matched to a gene: 12. The length of the CDR3 is 16 residues. Germline lookup yields CDR1 MNHNS and CDR2 SASEGT. The CDR3 DNA reads as TGTGCCAGCTCTAACCCCGGGCTAGCGGGAGGGGATACGCAGTATTTT. It yields the protein CASSNPGLAGGDTQYF.

There are many counts of this clone. The chain uses TRBV27 and TRBJ1-5, with TRBD1 identical over 10 bases. The CDR3 extends over 14 amino acids. With 6 bases clipped from V and 5 bases from J, the junction kept 4 bases outside the gene matches. Germline CDR1 and CDR2: MNHEY and SMNVEV (reference sequence). The CDR3 spells CASRLGTGDQPQHF. DNA of the CDR3: TGTGCCAGCAGACTCGGGACAGGGGATCAGCCCCAGCATTTT.

There are many counts of this clone. The chain joins TRBV20-1 to TRBJ1-4; D is undetermined. Germline V gene data show CDR1 as DFQATT and CDR2 as SNEGSKA (reference sequence). The CDR3 has 15 amino acids. Trimming took 3 bases from V and 0 from J, leaving 11 bases between them. Written as DNA, the CDR3 is TGCAGTGCTAGGAGGGAATTTGCAACTAATGAAAAACTGTTTTTT. Protein: CSARREFATNEKLFF.

This clone has a count of ten or more. V is TRBV6-1 and J is TRBJ2-1, with D tentatively TRBD2 (5 bases). The CDR3 totals 15 residues. Germline loops: CDR1 MNHNS, CDR2 SASEGT. V was pared by 1 base and J by 0 bases, with 7 bases between. In DNA, the CDR3 is TGTGCCAGCAGTGAAGAAGAGGGCTCCTACAATGAGCAGTTCTTC. Protein product: CASSEEEGSYNEQFF.

This clone has a count of ten or more. The chain combines TRBV18 with TRBJ1-1, with a weak D call TRBD1 (5 bases). Trimming pared 6 bases from V and 4 bases from J, leaving 12 bases between. The CDR3 runs 13 residues. Germline V gene lookup returns CDR1 KGHSH and CDR2 LQKENI. CDR3 residues: CASSPGQRTEAFF. CDR3 nucleotide sequence: TGTGCCAGCTCTCCAGGGCAGCGCACTGAAGCTTTCTTT.

The chain uses TRBV30 and TRBJ2-7, with 12 bases lining up with TRBD2. CDR1 is GTSNPN and CDR2 is SVGIG in the germline V gene (reference sequence). The trim removed 5 bases at V and 4 bases at J, leaving 9 bases unmatched. The CDR3 extends over 15 amino acids. Here the CDR3 reads CAWALAGGGPYEQYF. The CDR3 nucleotides read TGTGCCTGGGCCCTAGCGGGAGGGGGACCTTACGAGCAGTACTTC.

The rearrangement uses TRBV18 and TRBJ1-5; TRBD1 agrees at 8 bases. J gave up 2 bases and V 3 bases, and 0 bases lay outside the gene matches. From germline, CDR1 is KGHSH and CDR2 LQKENI. The length of the CDR3 is 14 residues. CDR3 sequence (DNA): TGTGCCAGCTCACCGGACAGGGGCAATCAGCCCCAGCATTTT. It codes for CASSPDRGNQPQHF.

This clone was detected many times. The V gene is TRBV29-1, the J gene TRBJ2-7; TRBD1 matches 7 bases. This CDR3 is 12 amino acids long. V lost 5 bases to trimming and J lost 6 bases; unmatched junction nucleotides: 7. Germline V gives CDR1 SQVTM, CDR2 ANQGSEA. The CDR3 sequence: CSVLRQGGEQYF. In DNA, the CDR3 is TGCAGCGTTCTACGACAGGGCGGCGAGCAGTACTTC.

This clone has a count of ten or more. The V call is TRBV24-1, the J call TRBJ2-1; D might be TRBD2 (6 bases). CDR1 KGHDR and CDR2 SFDVKD come from the germline V gene. V was shortened by 1 base and J by 7 bases, with 16 bases between the two germline ends. The CDR3 loop spans 16 amino acids. This CDR3 reads CATSDFASEGLNEQFF. The DNA for the CDR3 is TGTGCCACCAGTGATTTCGCTAGCGAAGGGCTTAATGAGCAGTTCTTC.

This clone occurred many times. J is TRBJ2-1 and V is TRBV7-9, with 10 bases that match TRBD2. CDR3 length: 15 amino acids. J gave up 8 bases and V 1 base, and 5 bases lay outside the gene matches. Germline loops: CDR1 SEHNR, CDR2 FQNEAQ (reference sequence). The CDR3 DNA reads as TGTGCCAGCAGCTTAGGGAGCGGGAGGGCCGATGAGCAGTTCTTC. It encodes CASSLGSGRADEQFF.